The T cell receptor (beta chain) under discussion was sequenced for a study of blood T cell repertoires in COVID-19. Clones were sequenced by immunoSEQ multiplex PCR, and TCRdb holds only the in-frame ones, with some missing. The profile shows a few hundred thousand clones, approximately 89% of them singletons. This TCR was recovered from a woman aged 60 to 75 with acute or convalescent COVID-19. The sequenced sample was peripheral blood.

The CDR3 DNA is TGTGCCAGCAGCTTGTGGCCGGGGGATACGCAGTATTTT. Protein: CASSLWPGDTQYF. J is TRBJ2-3 and V is TRBV5-4; tentatively, D is TRBD2 (5 bases). The CDR3 is made up of 13 amino acids. V lost 1 base, J lost 6 bases, and 9 bases lay in between. Germline V lookup: CDR1 SGHNT, CDR2 YYREEE (reference sequence).